One sample yielded the 15 T cell receptor beta chains listed below, sequenced in a study of blood T cell repertoires in COVID-19. Measured with immunoSEQ multiplex PCR; TCRdb has only the in-frame clones, and not every one. Of about 130,000 clones detected, approximately 87% appear once; the ten largest clones hold 2% to 2.5%. The source material was peripheral blood. Every receptor here comes from a man between 70 and 80 years old with active COVID-19.

The chain couples TRBV24-1 to TRBJ2-1, with D possibly matching TRBD1 (6 bases). This CDR3 contains 12 residues. V lost 11 bases and J 6 bases, leaving 13 bases between the germline ends. Germline V lookup: CDR1 KGHDR, CDR2 SFDVKD. In nucleotides, the CDR3 is TGTGCCAAGTTGGACAGTCCCAATGAGCAGTTCTTC. This gives the protein CAKLDSPNEQFF.

This chain joins TRBV21-1 and TRBJ2-7; the table's TRBD2 call for D was not verified on the DNA. TRBV21-1 corresponds to a pseudogene. This CDR3 region has 17 residues. The CDR3 DNA sequence: TGTGCCAGCAGCACCGAAAATCTAGCGGGAGGGCCTATTGAGCAGTACTTC. Translating it yields CASSTENLAGGPIEQYF.

The genes are TRBV28 and TRBJ2-7; TRBD1 aligns across 7 bases. V was pared by 7 bases and J by 0 bases, with 3 bases of the junction left unmatched. The germline V gene has CDR1 MDHEN and CDR2 SYDVKM. The CDR3 is made up of 13 amino acids. CDR3 region: CASKGASSYEQYF. The CDR3 region has the DNA TGTGCCAGCAAGGGGGCTTCCTCCTACGAGCAGTACTTC.

The rearrangement links TRBV5-1 to TRBJ1-1; possible D gene TRBD1, 5 bases. Germline loops: CDR1 SGHRS, CDR2 YFSETQ. The V gene lost 7 bases and the J gene lost 6 bases, with 19 bases spanning the gap. This CDR3 comprises 14 residues. CDR3 nucleotide sequence: TGCGCCAGCGGGTCGGGGGACCTACAGGCTGAAGCTTTCTTT. It yields the protein CASGSGDLQAEAFF. Full variable domain (remainder filled in from reference TRBV5-1 and TRBJ1-1): KAGVTQTPRYLIKTRGQQVTLSCSPISGHRSVSWYQQTPGQGLQFLFEYFSETQRNKGNFPGRFSGRQFSNSRSEMNVSTLELGDSALYLCASGSGDLQAEAFFGQGTRLTVV.

This sequence joins TRBV3-1 (or the pseudogene TRBV3-2) and TRBJ2-5, with 7 nucleotides matching TRBD2. The V segment lost 7 bases and the J segment 3 bases; nucleotides outside the gene matches: 11. The germline V gene has CDR1 LGHDT and CDR2 YNNKEL (reference sequence). The CDR3 extends over 15 amino acids. CDR3 in DNA: TGTGCCAGCACCCCAGGGTATCTAGCGGAAGAGACCCAGTACTTC. Protein sequence: CASTPGYLAEETQYF.

This clone was observed a few times. The J gene is TRBJ1-3, the V gene TRBV2; D not certain. Looked up from germline, CDR1 is SNHLY and CDR2 is FYNNEI. V was trimmed by 3 bases and J by 4 bases, leaving 7 bases between them. The CDR3 has 13 amino acids. The CDR3: CASSDTRGNTIYF. The CDR3 DNA reads TGTGCCAGCAGTGACACCAGAGGAAACACCATATATTTT.

This clone rates as medium-sized. The V and J genes are TRBV7-3 and TRBJ1-2; D unresolved. This CDR3 has 15 amino acids. Between the trimmed V and J ends, which lost 0 bases and 3 bases, there was a span of 11 bases. CDR1 SGHTA and CDR2 FQGTGA come from the germline V gene. In DNA form, the CDR3 reads TGTGCCAGCAGCTTAACGTCAGCAGGATACTATGGCTACACCTTC. Translation gives CASSLTSAGYYGYTF. Based on the CDR3 plus reference TRBV7-3 and TRBJ1-2, the full variable domain is GAGVSQTPSNKVTEKGKYVELRCDPISGHTALYWYRQSLGQGPEFLIYFQGTGAADDSGLPNDRFFAVRPEGSVSTLKIQRTERGDSAVYLCASSLTSAGYYGYTFGSGTRLTVV.

The chain combines TRBV5-1 with TRBJ1-1; D possibly corresponds to TRBD1 (5 bases). This CDR3 contains 14 residues. Germline V lookup: CDR1 SGHRS, CDR2 YFSETQ. V was shortened by 6 bases and J by 3 bases, with 15 bases between the two germline ends. CDR3 in DNA: TGCGCCAGCACTAGGGAGGGGACGGACACTGAAGCTTTCTTT. Protein sequence: CASTREGTDTEAFF.

The V and J genes are TRBV30 and TRBJ2-7, with D unclear. The CDR3 has 10 residues. Germline CDR1 and CDR2: GTSNPN and SVGIG (reference sequence). The CDR3 loop reads CAGGFYEQYF. As DNA, the CDR3 is TGTGCAGGCGGATTCTACGAGCAGTACTTC. The whole variable domain, filled in from reference TRBV30 and TRBJ2-7, reads SQTIHQWPATLVQPVGSPLSLECTVEGTSNPNLYWYRQAAGRGLQLLFYSVGIGQISSEVPQNLSASRPQDRQFILSSKKLLLSDSGFYLCAGGFYEQYFGPGTRLTVT.

This chain links TRBV18 with TRBJ1-5; tentatively, D is TRBD1 (6 bases). CDR3 size: 13 residues. V lost 2 bases, J lost 6 bases, and 8 bases lay in between. Per germline, CDR1 KGHSH and CDR2 LQKENI. CDR3: CASSPGGGQPQHF. CDR3 DNA sequence: TGTGCCAGCTCACCAGGGGGCGGTCAGCCCCAGCATTTT.

This chain links TRBV5-6 with TRBJ2-5; possible D gene TRBD1, 6 bases. Trimming removed 3 bases from V and 5 bases from J, with 14 bases in between. This CDR3 is built from 14 residues. CDR1 and CDR2 from the germline V gene are SGHDT and YYEEEE. The CDR3 protein is CASSYRVAEETQYF. The CDR3 DNA is TGTGCCAGCAGCTACAGGGTCGCCGAGGAGACCCAGTACTTC.

This clone was observed a few times. The DNA of the CDR3 is TGTGCCTGGAGTCGGGCGGGTGTTGGAAAGGTCGTCAATTCACCCCTCCACTTT. This encodes CAWSRAGVGKVVNSPLHF. This chain connects TRBV30 to TRBJ1-6; D ambiguous. The V and J ends lost 2 bases and 7 bases respectively, with 24 bases between them. The CDR3 totals 18 residues. Germline V gives CDR1 GTSNPN, CDR2 SVGIG (reference sequence).

The chain has TRBV6-1 and TRBJ2-3; 7 bases match TRBD2. There are 16 residues in the CDR3. Germline CDR1 MNHNS, CDR2 SASEGT. Germline trimming cut 4 bases from V and 6 bases from J; bases unmatched to any gene: 13. The CDR3 DNA reads as TGTGCCAGCAGTGGGCGAGCGGGACGGGGAGGCGATACGCAGTATTTT. It translates to CASSGRAGRGGDTQYF.

J is TRBJ2-4 and V is TRBV3-1 (or the pseudogene TRBV3-2); tentative D call: TRBD2 (5 bases). Trimming removed 4 bases at V and 1 base at J, with 11 bases between. CDR3 size: 15 residues. The germline gives CDR1 LGHDT, CDR2 YNNKEL (reference sequence). The CDR3 nucleotides are TGTGCCAGCAGCCGGACTGGCTTGGCCAAAAACATTCAGTACTTC. Translation gives CASSRTGLAKNIQYF.

V and J are TRBV6-5 and TRBJ1-6, with TRBD1 identical over 7 bases. CDR1 is MNHEY, CDR2 SVGAGI, per germline. The CDR3 loop spans 12 amino acids. Unmatched junction bases numbered 6, after V lost 10 bases and J lost 9 bases. The CDR3 here is CATGQSASPLHF. Written as DNA, the CDR3 is TGTGCCACGGGACAGTCCGCTTCACCCCTCCACTTT.